A selection of T cell receptor beta chains follows, all from one sample in a study of cytomegalovirus exposure and HLA in healthy donors. TCRdb keeps only in-frame clones here, not all; method: immunoSEQ multiplex PCR. The sample has over 100,000 clones, roughly 83% seen once. What was sequenced was PBMCs. Receptors were obtained from a man in his forties in good health and CMV-seronegative. Each CDR3 is given with its conserved first and last residue. The D gene is left open where the match is weak. Clone size, where shown, is once, few, many, or a class for clones that have expanded.

D: TRBD1; J: TRBJ2-7; size: .; V: TRBV5-1; DNA: TGCGCCAGCAGCTTGGCCGGGGACAGGGATCACGAGCAGTACTTC; CDR3: CASSLAGDRDHEQYF
D: .; J: TRBJ2-3; size: .; V: TRBV15; DNA: TGTGCCACCAGCAGAGCATCGGCGGGAGATACGCAGTATTTT; CDR3: CATSRASAGDTQYF
D: TRBD1; J: TRBJ1-2; size: .; V: TRBV7-3; DNA: TGTGCCAGCAGCTTCCTCCCCGGGACAGGGGAGAACTATGGCTACACCTTC; CDR3: CASSFLPGTGENYGYTF
D: TRBD1; J: TRBJ1-4; size: .; V: TRBV4-1; DNA: TGCGCCAGCAGCCAGACAGGGGGCGCTTACGAAAAACTGTTTTTT; CDR3: CASSQTGGAYEKLFF
D: TRBD1; J: TRBJ1-3; size: .; V: TRBV27; DNA: TGTGCCAGCGGGGACAGGCCGAACACCGTATATTTT; CDR3: CASGDRPNTVYF
D: .; J: TRBJ2-7; size: once; V: TRBV7-6; DNA: TGTGCCAGGACAGCGGAGGGGCCCTACGAGCAGTACTTC; CDR3: CARTAEGPYEQYF
D: TRBD1; J: TRBJ1-2; size: .; V: TRBV5-8; DNA: TGTGCCAGCAGCTTACGACAGGGTAAAGGATATGGCTACACCTTC; CDR3: CASSLRQGKGYGYTF
D: TRBD1; J: TRBJ1-1; size: once; V: TRBV5-1; DNA: TGCGCCAGCAGCCTTACAGGGGGTACCTCTAACACTGAAGCTTTCTTT; CDR3: CASSLTGGTSNTEAFF
D: .; J: TRBJ1-4; size: .; V: TRBV18; DNA: TGTGCCAGCTCACCACGGGACACAAATGAAAAACTGTTTTTT; CDR3: CASSPRDTNEKLFF
D: .; J: TRBJ1-5; size: .; V: TRBV21-1; DNA: TGTGCCAGCAGCAAATTATCTTTCCCAGAGGAGCCCCAGCATTTT; CDR3: CASSKLSFPEEPQHF
D: TRBD1; J: TRBJ2-7; size: .; V: TRBV6-6; DNA: TGTGCCAGCACCGGGACAGGGGCCGAGCAGTACTTC; CDR3: CASTGTGAEQYF
D: .; J: TRBJ2-1; size: .; V: TRBV7-9; DNA: TGTTCCAGCAGCCGAAATCCGGCAGGGGTTTACAATGAGCAGTTCTTC; CDR3: CSSSRNPAGVYNEQFF
D: .; J: TRBJ2-1; size: once; V: TRBV29-1; DNA: TGCAGCGCTTCCAGCTCCTACAATGAGCAGTTCTTC; CDR3: CSASSSYNEQFF
D: .; J: TRBJ1-3; size: few; V: TRBV23-1; DNA: TGCGCCAGCAGTCTCCCGAGGGCCGAGATCTCTGGAAACACCATATATTTT; CDR3: CASSLPRAEISGNTIYF
D: .; J: TRBJ2-3; size: once; V: TRBV6-5; DNA: TGTGCCAGCAGTTACGAGCCGCGAGCAGATACGCAGTATTTT; CDR3: CASSYEPRADTQYF
D: .; J: TRBJ1-5; size: .; V: TRBV28; DNA: TGTGCCAGCAGCCCCAGGGTGGGCAATCAGCCCCAGCATTTT; CDR3: CASSPRVGNQPQHF
D: TRBD1; J: TRBJ1-1; size: .; V: TRBV19; DNA: TGTGCCAGCCGGTGGAGGGGGCGGGACACTGAAGCTTTCTTT; CDR3: CASRWRGRDTEAFF
D: .; J: TRBJ2-3; size: few; V: TRBV15; DNA: TGTGCCACCAGCAAAGGGGCAGATAGCACAGATACGCAGTATTTT; CDR3: CATSKGADSTDTQYF
D: TRBD1; J: TRBJ1-2; size: .; V: TRBV15; DNA: TGTGCCACCAGCAGAGATCTGAGACAGGGGAGCCACACCTTC; CDR3: CATSRDLRQGSHTF
D: .; J: TRBJ1-1; size: .; V: TRBV7-9; DNA: TGTGCCAGCAGCCCGACACTGAACACTGAAGCTTTCTTT; CDR3: CASSPTLNTEAFF
D: TRBD1; J: TRBJ1-2; size: .; V: TRBV5-1; DNA: TGCGCCAGCAGCGAGCAGGGGGGCTCATCAGGTGGCTACACCTTC; CDR3: CASSEQGGSSGGYTF
D: TRBD1; J: TRBJ2-1; size: .; V: TRBV2; DNA: TGTGCCAGCAGTGAGGCCCCCACGACAGGGCTAGGAACCTACAATGAGCAGTTCTTC; CDR3: CASSEAPTTGLGTYNEQFF
D: TRBD1; J: TRBJ2-5; size: .; V: TRBV4-3; DNA: TGCGCCAGCAGCCAAGCCTTGGGACAGGGTGACCCAGAGACCCAGTACTTC; CDR3: CASSQALGQGDPETQYF
D: TRBD2; J: TRBJ2-1; size: .; V: TRBV27; DNA: TGTGCCAGCAGTTTATCTGGCGGGAGTGGAGGTGAGCAGTTCTTC; CDR3: CASSLSGGSGGEQFF